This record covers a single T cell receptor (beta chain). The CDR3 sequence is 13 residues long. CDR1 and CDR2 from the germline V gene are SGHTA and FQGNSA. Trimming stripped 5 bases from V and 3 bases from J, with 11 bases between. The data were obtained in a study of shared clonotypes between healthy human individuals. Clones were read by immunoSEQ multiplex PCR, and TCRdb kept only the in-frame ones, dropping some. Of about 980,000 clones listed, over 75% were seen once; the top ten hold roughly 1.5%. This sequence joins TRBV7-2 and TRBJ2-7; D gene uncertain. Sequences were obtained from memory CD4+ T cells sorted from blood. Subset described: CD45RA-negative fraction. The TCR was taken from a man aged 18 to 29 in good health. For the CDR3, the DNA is TGTGCCAGCAGCCCCGGGCTTCACTACGAGCAGTACTTC. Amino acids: CASSPGLHYEQYF.